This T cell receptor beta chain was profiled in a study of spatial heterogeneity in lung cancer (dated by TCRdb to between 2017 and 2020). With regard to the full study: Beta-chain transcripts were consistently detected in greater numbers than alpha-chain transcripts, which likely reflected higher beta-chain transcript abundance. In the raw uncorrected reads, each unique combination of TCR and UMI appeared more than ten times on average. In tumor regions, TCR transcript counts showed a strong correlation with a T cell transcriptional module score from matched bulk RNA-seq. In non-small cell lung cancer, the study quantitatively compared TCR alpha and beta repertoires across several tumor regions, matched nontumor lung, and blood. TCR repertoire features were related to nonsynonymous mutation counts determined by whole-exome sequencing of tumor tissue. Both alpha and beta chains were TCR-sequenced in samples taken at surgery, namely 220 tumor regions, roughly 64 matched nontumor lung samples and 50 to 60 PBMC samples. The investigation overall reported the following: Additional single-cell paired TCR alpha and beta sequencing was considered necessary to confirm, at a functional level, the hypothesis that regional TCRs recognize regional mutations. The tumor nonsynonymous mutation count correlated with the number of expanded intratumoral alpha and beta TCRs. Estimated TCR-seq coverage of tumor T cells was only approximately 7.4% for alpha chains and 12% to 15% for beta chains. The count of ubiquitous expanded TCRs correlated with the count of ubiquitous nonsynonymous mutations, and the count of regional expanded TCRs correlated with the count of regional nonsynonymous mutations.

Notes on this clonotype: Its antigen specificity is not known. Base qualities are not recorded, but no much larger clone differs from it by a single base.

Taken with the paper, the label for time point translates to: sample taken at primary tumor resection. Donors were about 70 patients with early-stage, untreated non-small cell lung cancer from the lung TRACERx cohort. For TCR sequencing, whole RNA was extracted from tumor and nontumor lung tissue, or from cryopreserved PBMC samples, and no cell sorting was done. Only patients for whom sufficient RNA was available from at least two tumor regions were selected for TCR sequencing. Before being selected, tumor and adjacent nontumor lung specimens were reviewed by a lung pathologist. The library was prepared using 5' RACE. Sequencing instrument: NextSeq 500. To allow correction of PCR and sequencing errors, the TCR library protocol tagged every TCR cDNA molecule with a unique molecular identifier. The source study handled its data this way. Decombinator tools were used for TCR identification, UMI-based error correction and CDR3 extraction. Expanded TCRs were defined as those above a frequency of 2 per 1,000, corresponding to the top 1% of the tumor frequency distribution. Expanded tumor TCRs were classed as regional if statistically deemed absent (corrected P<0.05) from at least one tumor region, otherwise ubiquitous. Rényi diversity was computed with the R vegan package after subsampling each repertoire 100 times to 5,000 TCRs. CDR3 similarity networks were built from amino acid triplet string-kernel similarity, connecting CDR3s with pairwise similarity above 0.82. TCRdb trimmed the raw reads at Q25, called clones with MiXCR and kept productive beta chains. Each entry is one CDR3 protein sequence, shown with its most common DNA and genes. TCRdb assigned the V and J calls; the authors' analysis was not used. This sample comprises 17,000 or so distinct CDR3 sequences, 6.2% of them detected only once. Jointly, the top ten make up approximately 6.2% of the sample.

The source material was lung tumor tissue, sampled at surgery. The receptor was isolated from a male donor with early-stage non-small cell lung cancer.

The encoded CDR3 is CASSQTGPVEEQYF. The DNA sequence is as follows: TGTGCCAGCAGCCAGACAGGTCCGGTTGAGGAGCAGTACTTC. The receptor chain draws on TRBV5-6 and TRBJ2-7; tentative D gene TRBD1, with 6 bases matching. The germline V gene specifies SGHDT as CDR1 and YYEEEE as CDR2. The germline ends are 18 bases apart after V is trimmed by 4 bases and J by 7 bases. Including the terminal cysteine and phenylalanine, the CDR3 comprises 14 residues. Kept here is only the CDR3 DNA, which spans 42 bases and is read in frame from base 1.